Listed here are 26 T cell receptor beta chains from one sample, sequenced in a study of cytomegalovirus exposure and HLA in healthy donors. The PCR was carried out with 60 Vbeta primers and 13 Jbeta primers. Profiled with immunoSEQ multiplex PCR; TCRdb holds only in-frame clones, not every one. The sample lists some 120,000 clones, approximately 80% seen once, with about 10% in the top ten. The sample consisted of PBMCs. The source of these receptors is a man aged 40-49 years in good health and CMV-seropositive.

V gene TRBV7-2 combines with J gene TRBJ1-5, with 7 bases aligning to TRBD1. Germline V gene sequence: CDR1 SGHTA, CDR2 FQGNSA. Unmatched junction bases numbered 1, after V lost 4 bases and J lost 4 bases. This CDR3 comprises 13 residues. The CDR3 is CASSWDSNQPQHF. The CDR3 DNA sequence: TGTGCCAGCAGCTGGGACAGTAATCAGCCCCAGCATTTT.

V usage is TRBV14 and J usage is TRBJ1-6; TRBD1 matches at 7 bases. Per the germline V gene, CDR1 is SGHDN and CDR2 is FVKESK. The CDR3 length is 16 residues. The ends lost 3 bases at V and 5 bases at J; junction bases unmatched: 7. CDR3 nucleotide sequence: TGTGCCAGCAGCCAGTTAGGGGGCCGTAATAATTCACCCCTCCACTTT. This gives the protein CASSQLGGRNNSPLHF.

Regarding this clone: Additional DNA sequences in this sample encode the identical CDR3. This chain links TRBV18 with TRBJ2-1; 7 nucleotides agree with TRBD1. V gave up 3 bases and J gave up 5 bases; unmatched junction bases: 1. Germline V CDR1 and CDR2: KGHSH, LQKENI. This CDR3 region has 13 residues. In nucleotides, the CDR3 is TGTGCCAGCTCACCTGGGACAGACAATGAGCAGTTCTTC. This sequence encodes CASSPGTDNEQFF.

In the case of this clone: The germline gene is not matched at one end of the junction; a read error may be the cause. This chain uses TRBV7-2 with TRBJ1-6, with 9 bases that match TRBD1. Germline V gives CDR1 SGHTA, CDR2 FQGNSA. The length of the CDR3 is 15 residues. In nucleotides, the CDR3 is TGTGCCAGCAGCTTAGGGGGGACAGGGTTTTCACTCCTCCACTTT. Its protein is CASSLGGTGFSLLHF.

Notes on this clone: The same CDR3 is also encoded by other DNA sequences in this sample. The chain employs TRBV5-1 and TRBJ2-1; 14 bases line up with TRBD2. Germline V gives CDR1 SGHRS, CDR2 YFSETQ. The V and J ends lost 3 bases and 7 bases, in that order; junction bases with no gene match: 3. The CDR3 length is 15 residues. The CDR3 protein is CASSSTSGGANEQFF. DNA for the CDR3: TGCGCCAGCAGCTCGACTAGCGGGGGGGCAAATGAGCAGTTCTTC.

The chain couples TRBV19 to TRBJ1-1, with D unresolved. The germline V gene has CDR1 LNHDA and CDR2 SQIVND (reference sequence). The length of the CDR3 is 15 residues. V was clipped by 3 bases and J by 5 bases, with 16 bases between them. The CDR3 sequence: CASSIHEGGRTEAFF. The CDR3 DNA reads TGTGCCAGTAGTATTCATGAGGGTGGACGGACTGAAGCTTTCTTT.

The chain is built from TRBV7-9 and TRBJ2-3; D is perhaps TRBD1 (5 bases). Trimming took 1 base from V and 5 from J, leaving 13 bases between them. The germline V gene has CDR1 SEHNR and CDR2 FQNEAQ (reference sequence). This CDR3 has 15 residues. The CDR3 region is CASSLGQLWGDTQYF. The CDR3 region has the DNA TGTGCCAGCAGCTTAGGACAGTTGTGGGGAGATACGCAGTATTTT.

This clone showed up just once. This chain's CDR3 is CAWSRDGRYEQYF. CDR3 DNA: TGTGCCTGGAGTAGAGACGGGAGGTACGAGCAGTACTTC. The chain couples TRBV30 to TRBJ2-7, with 7 bases lining up with TRBD2. V lost 2 bases to trimming and J lost 4 bases; unmatched junction nucleotides: 5. The germline V gene encodes CDR1 GTSNPN and CDR2 SVGIG (reference sequence). The CDR3 extends over 13 amino acids.

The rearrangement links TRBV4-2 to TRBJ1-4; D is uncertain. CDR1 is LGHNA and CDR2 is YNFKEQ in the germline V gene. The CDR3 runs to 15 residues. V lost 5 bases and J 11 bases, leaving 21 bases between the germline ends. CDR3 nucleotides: TGTGCCAGCAGCTTGGAGGGATCAAGGGTTGGGAAACTGTTTTTT. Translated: CASSLEGSRVGKLFF.

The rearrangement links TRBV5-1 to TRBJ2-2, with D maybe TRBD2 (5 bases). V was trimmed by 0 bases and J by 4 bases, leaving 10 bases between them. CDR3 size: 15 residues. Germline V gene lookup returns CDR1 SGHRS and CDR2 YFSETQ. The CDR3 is CASSLGMGSTGELFF. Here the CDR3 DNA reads TGCGCCAGCAGCTTGGGCATGGGGAGCACCGGGGAGCTGTTTTTT.

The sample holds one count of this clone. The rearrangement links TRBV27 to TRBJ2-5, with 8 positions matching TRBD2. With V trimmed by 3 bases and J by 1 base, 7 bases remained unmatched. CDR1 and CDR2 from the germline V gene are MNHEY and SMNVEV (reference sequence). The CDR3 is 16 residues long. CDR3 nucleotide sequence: TGTGCCAGCAGTTTGGAGCGGGGGCGGTCCCAAGAGACCCAGTACTTC. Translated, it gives CASSLERGRSQETQYF.

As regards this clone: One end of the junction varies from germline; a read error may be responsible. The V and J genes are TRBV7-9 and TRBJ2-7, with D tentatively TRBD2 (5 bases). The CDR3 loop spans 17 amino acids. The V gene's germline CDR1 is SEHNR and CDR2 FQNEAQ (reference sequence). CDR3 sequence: CSSSLEGGQDQMGEQYF. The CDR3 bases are TGTTCCAGCAGCTTAGAAGGCGGGCAGGACCAAATGGGGGAGCAGTACTTC.

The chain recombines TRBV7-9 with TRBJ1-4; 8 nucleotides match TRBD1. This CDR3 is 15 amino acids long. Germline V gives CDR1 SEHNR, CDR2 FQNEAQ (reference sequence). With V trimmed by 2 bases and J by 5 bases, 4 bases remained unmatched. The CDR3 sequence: CASSLLGQGNEKLFF. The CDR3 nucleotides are TGTGCCAGCAGCTTACTAGGACAGGGCAATGAAAAACTGTTTTTT.

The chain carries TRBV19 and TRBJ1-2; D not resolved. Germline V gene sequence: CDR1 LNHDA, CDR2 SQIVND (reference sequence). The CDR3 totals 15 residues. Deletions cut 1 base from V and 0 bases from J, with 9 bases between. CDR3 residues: CASSIVGSANYGYTF. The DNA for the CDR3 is TGTGCCAGTAGTATAGTTGGCAGTGCTAACTATGGCTACACCTTC.

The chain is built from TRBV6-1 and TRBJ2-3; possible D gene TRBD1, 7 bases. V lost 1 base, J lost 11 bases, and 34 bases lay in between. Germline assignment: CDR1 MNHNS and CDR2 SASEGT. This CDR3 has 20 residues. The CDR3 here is CASSEGRDSNRLVSGDEQYF. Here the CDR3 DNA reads TGTGCCAGCAGTGAAGGCCGGGACAGCAACCGACTAGTTAGCGGCGATGAGCAGTATTTT.

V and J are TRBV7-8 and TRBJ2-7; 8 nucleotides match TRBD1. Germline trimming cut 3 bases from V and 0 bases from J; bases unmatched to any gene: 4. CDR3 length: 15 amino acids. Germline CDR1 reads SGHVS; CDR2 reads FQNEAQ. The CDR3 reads CASSLGQVSSYEQYF. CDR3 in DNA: TGTGCCAGCAGCTTGGGACAGGTCAGCTCCTACGAGCAGTACTTC.

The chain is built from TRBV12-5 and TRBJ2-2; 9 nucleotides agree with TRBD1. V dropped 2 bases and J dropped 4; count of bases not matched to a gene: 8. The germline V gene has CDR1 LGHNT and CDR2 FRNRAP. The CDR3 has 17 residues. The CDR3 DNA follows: TGTGCTAGTGGTTTGACCCCGGGACAGGGCGGCACCGGGGAGCTGTTTTTT. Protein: CASGLTPGQGGTGELFF.

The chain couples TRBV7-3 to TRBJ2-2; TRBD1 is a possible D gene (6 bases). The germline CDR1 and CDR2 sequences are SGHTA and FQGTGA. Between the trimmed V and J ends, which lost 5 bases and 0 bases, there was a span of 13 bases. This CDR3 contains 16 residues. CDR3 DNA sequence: TGTGCCAGCAGCCCAGAGGGGGTCACGAACACCGGGGAGCTGTTTTTT. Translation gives CASSPEGVTNTGELFF.

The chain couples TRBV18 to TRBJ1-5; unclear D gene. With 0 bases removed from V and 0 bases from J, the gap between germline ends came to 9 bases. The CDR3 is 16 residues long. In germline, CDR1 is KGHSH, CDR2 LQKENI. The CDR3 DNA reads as TGTGCCAGCTCACCACCGGGCGGGATTAGCAATCAGCCCCAGCATTTT. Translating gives CASSPPGGISNQPQHF.

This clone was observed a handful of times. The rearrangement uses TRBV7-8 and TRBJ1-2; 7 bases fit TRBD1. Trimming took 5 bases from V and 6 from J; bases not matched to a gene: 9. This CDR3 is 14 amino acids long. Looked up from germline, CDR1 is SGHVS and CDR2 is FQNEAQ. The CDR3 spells CASSPKAGGDGYTF. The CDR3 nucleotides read TGTGCCAGCAGCCCGAAGGCAGGGGGAGATGGCTACACCTTC. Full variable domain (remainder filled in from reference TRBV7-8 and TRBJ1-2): GAGVSQSPRYKVAKRGQDVALRCDPISGHVSLFWYQQALGQGPEFLTYFQNEAQLDKSGLPSDRFFAERPEGSVSTLKIQRTQQEDSAVYLCASSPKAGGDGYTFGSGTRLTVV.

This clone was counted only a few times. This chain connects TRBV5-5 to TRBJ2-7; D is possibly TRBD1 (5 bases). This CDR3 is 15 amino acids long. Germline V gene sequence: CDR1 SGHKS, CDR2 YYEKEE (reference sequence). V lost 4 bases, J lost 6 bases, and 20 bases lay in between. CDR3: CASSKDPQGYSEQYF. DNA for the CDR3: TGTGCCAGCAGCAAGGATCCTCAGGGCTACTCCGAGCAGTACTTC.

The CDR3 region is CASSSSSLRFGQPQHF. CDR3 coding DNA: TGTGCCAGTAGTTCCTCGTCGCTCCGGTTCGGGCAGCCCCAGCATTTT. The genes are TRBV19 and TRBJ1-5; D is unresolved. Germline CDR1 is LNHDA and CDR2 is SQIVND (reference sequence). The CDR3 covers 16 residues. Trimming pared 5 bases from V and 7 bases from J, leaving 21 bases between.

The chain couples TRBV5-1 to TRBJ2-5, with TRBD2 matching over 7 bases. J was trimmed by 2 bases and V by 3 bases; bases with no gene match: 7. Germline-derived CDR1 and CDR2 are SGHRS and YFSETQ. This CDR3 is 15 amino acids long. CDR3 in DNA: TGCGCCAGCAGCTCGGGGCGGGGAGGGCAAGAGACCCAGTACTTC. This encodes CASSSGRGGQETQYF.

This CDR3 is CASSQDPPTGFAPDEQYF. CDR3 nucleotide sequence: TGCGCCAGCAGCCAAGACCCCCCCACAGGGTTCGCCCCCGACGAGCAGTACTTC. This chain joins TRBV4-1 and TRBJ2-7, with D possibly being TRBD1 (6 bases). The germline V and J ends were trimmed by 0 bases and 5 bases, with 23 bases remaining between them. Germline assignment: CDR1 MGHRA and CDR2 YSYEKL. CDR3 length equals 18 residues.

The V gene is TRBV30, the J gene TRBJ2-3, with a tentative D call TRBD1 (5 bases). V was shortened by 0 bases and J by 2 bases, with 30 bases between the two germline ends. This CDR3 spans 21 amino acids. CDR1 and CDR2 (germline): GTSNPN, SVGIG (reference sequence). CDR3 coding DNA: TGTGCCTGGAGTGTAGGGGTCAGGATGGGAAGGGAATCTAGGGCCACAGATACGCAGTATTTT. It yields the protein CAWSVGVRMGRESRATDTQYF.

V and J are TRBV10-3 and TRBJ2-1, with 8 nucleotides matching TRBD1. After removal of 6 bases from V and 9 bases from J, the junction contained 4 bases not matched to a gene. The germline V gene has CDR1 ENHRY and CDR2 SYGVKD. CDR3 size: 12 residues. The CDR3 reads CAIRPQGAEQFF. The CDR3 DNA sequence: TGTGCCATCAGGCCCCAGGGGGCTGAGCAGTTCTTC.